This T cell receptor beta chain was documented in a study of blood T cell repertoires in COVID-19. Across the study: Spain, Italy and the United States supplied samples that represented acute and convalescent COVID-19. Nucleic acid was either cDNA or gDNA, and it came from T cells, B-cell-depleted T cells, or PBMCs.

CDR3 length: 15 residues. Germline values: CDR1 MDHEN, CDR2 SYDVKM. V was pared by 5 bases and J by 0 bases, with 6 bases of the junction left unmatched. Per the original data handling: Estimates of nucleated cell counts were drawn from the amplification of reference gene primers. The repertoire was sequenced with immunoSEQ multiplex PCR; TCRdb's copy has only in-frame clones and lacks some. That table is the source of V, J and clone size, and D and trimming were worked out from the DNA. The repertoire holds 200,000 to 250,000 clones, roughly 84% seen once, with 6% to 9.5% in the top ten. This sequence joins TRBV28 and TRBJ1-1, with 7 bases identical to TRBD1. Sequenced sample: peripheral blood. The receptor was derived from a woman aged 45-59 years with acute or convalescent COVID-19. The DNA of the CDR3 is TGTGCCAGCAGTCCGACAGGGTCTGTGAACACTGAAGCTTTCTTT. Translated, it gives CASSPTGSVNTEAFF.